The clone carrying this T cell receptor (beta chain) was counted a few times. Trimming pared 2 bases from V and 6 bases from J, leaving 16 bases between. Germline V gene data show CDR1 as MNHEY and CDR2 as SVGAGI. The CDR3 length is 15 residues. The data derive from a study of blood T cell repertoires in COVID-19. The overall study: Samples came from the United States, Italy and Spain, spanning acute and convalescent COVID-19. PBMCs, B-cell-depleted T cells, or T cells were the source of the cDNA or gDNA that made up the material.

Assay used: immunoSEQ multiplex PCR; TCRdb lists only in-frame clones, some missing. The sample holds some 160,000 clones, approximately 86% seen once. Sequencing used peripheral blood. The receptor was derived from a woman aged 80 or over with COVID-19, enrolled during active disease. The J gene is TRBJ1-2, the V gene TRBV6-5; D is perhaps TRBD1 (5 bases). CDR3 amino acids: CASSYGRMAGDGYTF. CDR3 in DNA: TGTGCCAGCAGTTACGGGAGGATGGCGGGGGATGGCTACACCTTC.